A selection of T cell receptor beta chains follows, all from one sample in a study of blood T cell repertoires in COVID-19. Measured with immunoSEQ multiplex PCR; TCRdb has only the in-frame clones, and not every one. Of about 220,000 clones in the sample, about four fifths were seen once. Material for sequencing was PBMCs or T cells enriched from blood (not recorded which). The receptors were gathered from a woman in her thirties or forties who had recovered from COVID-19. The CDR3 runs from the conserved cysteine through the conserved F or W. Each record gives: clone size, D gene, V gene, J gene, CDR3 protein, CDR3 DNA. The D gene is left open where the match is weak. Clone sizes are given selectively: once, few, many, or a class where the clone is expanded.

-	-	TRBV30	TRBJ2-1	CAWSVSGGRGYNEQFF	TGTGCCTGGAGTGTTAGCGGCGGTAGGGGCTACAATGAGCAGTTCTTC
-	-	TRBV11-2	TRBJ1-1	CASSWRGGNTEAFF	TGTGCCAGCAGTTGGCGAGGGGGGAACACTGAAGCTTTCTTT
-	-	TRBV19	TRBJ1-5	CASKAEAGYQPQHF	TGTGCCAGTAAGGCGGAAGCCGGATATCAGCCCCAGCATTTT
once	TRBD1	TRBV9	TRBJ2-7	CASSVGWAGGNEQYF	TGTGCCAGCAGCGTAGGCTGGGCAGGGGGCAACGAGCAGTACTTC
-	TRBD2	TRBV11-2	TRBJ2-1	CASSLGLAGVGEQFF	TGTGCCAGCAGCTTAGGGCTAGCGGGAGTGGGGGAGCAGTTCTTC
-	-	TRBV7-5	TRBJ1-1	CVRSLGLGGYTEAFF	TGTGTCAGAAGCTTGGGTCTCGGAGGATACACTGAAGCTTTCTTT
once	TRBD1	TRBV24-1	TRBJ2-1	CATNNRGNEQFF	TGTGCCACTAACAACAGGGGTAATGAGCAGTTCTTC
-	-	TRBV19	TRBJ1-5	CASSIDAGPQHF	TGTGCCAGTAGTATAGATGCAGGGCCCCAGCATTTT
-	TRBD1	TRBV13	TRBJ2-3	CASSTPRGPDTQYF	TGTGCCAGCAGCACTCCCAGGGGGCCAGATACGCAGTATTTT
few	-	TRBV9	TRBJ1-4	CASSVSGTTNEKLFF	TGTGCCAGCAGCGTATCCGGGACAACTAATGAAAAACTGTTTTTT
few	TRBD1	TRBV24-1	TRBJ1-6	CATSDRDRPTSHSPLHF	TGTGCCACCAGTGACCGGGACAGGCCTACTTCCCATTCACCCCTCCACTTT
-	-	TRBV18	TRBJ2-7	CASSPRPGPLARSYEQYF	TGTGCCAGCTCACCACGTCCAGGGCCCCTAGCGCGCTCCTACGAGCAGTACTTC
-	-	TRBV4-3	TRBJ1-1	CASSQELAGNTEAFF	TGCGCCAGCAGCCAAGAATTGGCGGGGAACACTGAAGCTTTCTTT
-	TRBD1	TRBV7-9	TRBJ1-1	CASSRQGLEAFF	TGTGCCAGCAGTCGACAGGGTCTTGAAGCTTTCTTT
few	TRBD1	TRBV7-7	TRBJ2-2	CASSSSGQVGELFF	TGTGCCAGCAGCTCCTCGGGACAGGTCGGGGAGCTGTTTTTT
-	-	TRBV30	TRBJ2-1	CAWSGGGLRIEQFF	TGTGCCTGGAGTGGTGGCGGCCTCCGGATAGAGCAGTTCTTC
-	TRBD1	TRBV5-1	TRBJ1-2	CASSPRTGPEAGYTF	TGCGCCAGCAGCCCCCGGACAGGGCCGGAGGCGGGCTACACCTTC
-	-	TRBV29-1	TRBJ2-1	CSVERTLYNEQFF	TGCAGCGTTGAGCGAACCCTCTACAATGAGCAGTTCTTC
-	-	TRBV11-3	TRBJ1-3	CASSPGDISGNTIYF	TGTGCCAGCAGCCCAGGGGACATCTCTGGAAACACCATATATTTT
-	-	TRBV11-3	TRBJ2-2	CASSREGGVGTGELFF	TGTGCCAGCAGCAGAGAAGGTGGAGTTGGCACCGGGGAGCTGTTTTTT
once	TRBD1	TRBV25-1	TRBJ1-2	CASSEGQGASYGYTF	TGTGCCAGCAGTGAAGGACAGGGGGCGAGCTATGGCTACACCTTC
-	TRBD1	TRBV5-1	TRBJ2-2	CASSLQGAVGELFF	TGCGCCAGCAGCTTGCAGGGGGCGGTCGGGGAGCTGTTTTTT
-	TRBD1	TRBV27	TRBJ1-1	CASSTDRVSTEAFF	TGTGCCAGCAGTACTGACAGGGTAAGCACTGAAGCTTTCTTT
-	-	TRBV6-5	TRBJ1-1	CASSYSPRTNTEAFF	TGTGCCAGCAGTTACTCACCCAGAACGAACACTGAAGCTTTCTTT
once	-	TRBV7-3	TRBJ2-3	CASSSGGDTQYF	TGTGCCAGCAGCTCCGGCGGAGATACGCAGTATTTT
-	-	TRBV5-5	TRBJ2-5	CASSPGTGTGATQYF	TGTGCCAGCAGCCCCGGGACCGGGACGGGAGCGACCCAGTACTTC
-	-	TRBV11-2	TRBJ1-1	CASSIEILDTEAFF	TGTGCCAGCAGCATAGAGATATTAGACACTGAAGCTTTCTTT
-	-	TRBV29-1	TRBJ2-5	CSVEIERTQYF	TGCAGCGTTGAAATAGAACGGACCCAGTACTTC
-	TRBD2	TRBV5-4	TRBJ2-3	CASSFSGGTDTQYF	TGTGCCAGCAGCTTTAGCGGGGGCACAGATACGCAGTATTTT